The rows below give T cell receptor beta chains drawn from one sample of a study of control samples from healthy donors and cancer patients. Produced via immunoSEQ multiplex PCR; TCRdb's table is partial and in-frame only. The sample lists around 110,000 clones, 75% to 90% seen once, with around 1.1% in the top ten. Material: PBMCs. These receptors all come from a woman between 45 and 60 years old with colorectal cancer. The CDR3 runs from the conserved cysteine through the conserved F or W. Each record gives: V gene, D gene, J gene, clone size, CDR3 protein, CDR3 DNA. The D gene is left open where the match is weak. Expanded clones are given a class, and other clones once, few, many or no size at all.

TRBV29-1,-,TRBJ1-1,-,CSVSWNTAGEAFF,TGCAGCGTGTCGTGGAACACCGCTGGTGAAGCTTTCTTT
TRBV6-6,TRBD1,TRBJ2-5,-,CASRGTGVETQYF,TGTGCCAGCAGAGGGACAGGGGTTGAGACCCAGTACTTC
TRBV11-2,-,TRBJ1-3,-,CASSREGAGNTIYF,TGTGCCAGCAGCCGGGAGGGTGCAGGAAACACCATATATTTT
TRBV21-1,-,TRBJ1-5,-,CASTPRGDIRQPQHF,TGTGCCAGCACCCCGAGAGGAGACATCAGGCAGCCCCAGCATTTT
TRBV3-1/TRBV3-2,-,TRBJ1-1,-,CASSLWEGEAFF,TGTGCCAGCAGCCTGTGGGAGGGTGAAGCTTTCTTT
TRBV2,TRBD1,TRBJ1-1,-,CASGQEFTEAFF,TGTGCCAGCGGACAGGAATTTACTGAAGCTTTCTTT
TRBV5-1,-,TRBJ1-2,medium-sized,CASSLGVRVVVANYGYTF,TGCGCCAGCAGCTTGGGAGTCAGGGTGGTGGTCGCTAACTATGGCTACACCTTC
TRBV2,-,TRBJ2-1,-,CASSEVRAGKGFHEQFF,TGTGCCAGCAGTGAAGTAAGGGCGGGAAAAGGGTTCCATGAGCAGTTCTTC
TRBV6-5,-,TRBJ1-3,-,CASRVGVNGNTIYF,TGTGCCAGCAGGGTAGGGGTTAATGGAAACACCATATATTTT
TRBV5-5,TRBD1,TRBJ1-1,-,CASSSGDRGRLTEAFF,TGTGCCAGCAGCTCGGGGGACAGGGGGCGGCTCACTGAAGCTTTCTTT
TRBV30,-,TRBJ1-6,-,CAWGTVNNSPLHF,TGTGCCTGGGGTACAGTGAATAATTCACCCCTCCACTTT
TRBV7-8,TRBD2,TRBJ2-3,once,CASSLIRLALFDTQYF,TGTGCCAGCAGCTTAATCCGACTAGCGCTCTTCGATACGCAGTATTTT
TRBV5-1,-,TRBJ2-2,-,CASTGVANTGELFF,TGCGCCAGTACCGGGGTCGCGAACACCGGGGAGCTGTTTTTT
TRBV18,-,TRBJ2-5,-,CASSPQETQYF,TGTGCCAGCTCACCCCAAGAGACCCAGTACTTC
TRBV9,-,TRBJ2-1,-,CASSAGGASHEQFF,TGTGCCAGCAGCGCAGGCGGGGCCAGCCATGAGCAGTTCTTC
TRBV6-6,-,TRBJ1-2,once,CATVGQPGYTF,TGTGCCACCGTGGGACAACCTGGCTACACCTTC
TRBV11-1,-,TRBJ2-3,-,CASSLARGAGTDTQYF,TGTGCCAGCAGCTTAGCTCGGGGGGCTGGCACAGATACGCAGTATTTT
TRBV19,-,TRBJ2-7,-,CASRKSAGSSYEQYF,TGTGCCAGTAGAAAGTCTGCGGGCAGCTCCTACGAGCAGTACTTC
TRBV10-3,-,TRBJ2-3,-,CAISDGADTQYF,TGTGCCATCAGTGACGGTGCAGATACGCAGTATTTT
TRBV11-2,-,TRBJ1-1,-,CASSLAGPQAGLNTEAFF,TGTGCCAGCAGCTTAGCGGGACCCCAGGCGGGGTTGAACACTGAAGCTTTCTTT
TRBV6-5,TRBD1,TRBJ1-3,-,CASRDSVNSGNTIYF,TGTGCCAGCCGGGACAGCGTTAACTCTGGAAACACCATATATTTT
TRBV3-1/TRBV3-2,-,TRBJ2-1,-,CASSRDLDEQFF,TGTGCCAGCAGCCGGGACTTAGATGAGCAGTTCTTC
TRBV14,TRBD2,TRBJ2-5,-,CASSQDTSGSGTQYF,TGTGCCAGCAGCCAAGATACTAGCGGGAGTGGGACCCAGTACTTC
TRBV2,-,TRBJ2-7,-,CASSARGNSYEQYF,TGTGCCAGCAGTGCCCGGGGGAATTCCTACGAGCAGTACTTC
TRBV7-9,-,TRBJ1-1,-,CASSLDRNTEAFF,TGTGCCAGCAGCCTGGACAGGAACACTGAAGCTTTCTTT